This T cell receptor (beta chain) was retrieved from a study of shared clonotypes between healthy human individuals. Healthy HIV-negative adults without recent acute infections or vaccinations served as donors. The method was immunoSEQ multiplex PCR; TCRdb's version includes in-frame clones alone and lacks a portion of them. The sample gives 2 million or so clones, roughly 94% of which show up once; 0.13% is in the top ten. The CDR3 is 20 amino acids. The V gene lost 1 base and the J gene lost 0 bases, with 22 bases spanning the gap. Germline V gene lookup returns CDR1 MGHRA and CDR2 YSYEKL. The V gene is TRBV4-1, the J gene TRBJ1-5; D might be TRBD1 (6 bases). Sequencing used naive CD4+ T cells sorted from blood. Subset defined: CD45RA+ positively selected. The origin of this receptor is a man between 18 and 35 years old in good health. CDR3 loop: CASSQAVGLIGGYSNQPQHF. The DNA of the CDR3 is TGCGCCAGCAGCCAAGCGGTCGGCCTTATAGGGGGTTATAGCAATCAGCCCCAGCATTTT.